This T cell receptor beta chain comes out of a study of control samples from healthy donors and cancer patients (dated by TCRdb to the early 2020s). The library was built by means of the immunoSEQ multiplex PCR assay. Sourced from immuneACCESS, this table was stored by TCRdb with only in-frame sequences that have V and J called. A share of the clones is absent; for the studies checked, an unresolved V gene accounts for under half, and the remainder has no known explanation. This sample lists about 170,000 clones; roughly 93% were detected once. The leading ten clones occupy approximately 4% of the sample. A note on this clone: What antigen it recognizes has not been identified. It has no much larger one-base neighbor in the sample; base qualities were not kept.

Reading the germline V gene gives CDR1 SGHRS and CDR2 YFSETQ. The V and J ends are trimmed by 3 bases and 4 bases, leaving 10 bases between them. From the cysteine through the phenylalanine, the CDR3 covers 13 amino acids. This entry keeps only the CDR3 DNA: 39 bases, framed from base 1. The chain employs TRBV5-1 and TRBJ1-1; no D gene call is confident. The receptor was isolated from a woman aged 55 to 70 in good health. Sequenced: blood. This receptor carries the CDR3 CASSYKAGTEAFF. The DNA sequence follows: TGCGCCAGCAGCTACAAAGCAGGCACTGAAGCTTTCTTT.